A single sample is the source of the 3 T cell receptor beta chains below, sequenced in a study of T cells after yellow fever vaccination. MiXCR was run by TCRdb on the 5' RACE reads, yielding one entry per CDR3 protein. In the table there are 300,000 to 350,000 distinct CDR3 sequences, roughly 8.3% of which are singletons. Sequenced here: PBMCs, sampled about 41 days after the first yellow fever vaccination. Source of these receptors: a man aged 18 to 30 who received the YFV17D yellow fever vaccine.

This clonotype was counted only a few times. The chain joins TRBV5-1 to TRBJ2-7; TRBD2 is a possible D gene (5 bases). Germline CDR1 reads SGHRS; CDR2 reads YFSETQ. V was pared by 4 bases and J by 4 bases, with 12 bases between. This CDR3 is built from 13 residues. CDR3 sequence: CASSPSGGYEQYV. The CDR3 bases are TGCGCCAGCAGCCCGAGCGGCGGTTACGAGCAGTACGTC.

This clonotype was picked up a small number of times. V usage is TRBV27 and J usage is TRBJ1-4, with D unresolved. Germline V gene sequence: CDR1 MNHEY, CDR2 SMNVEV (reference sequence). The CDR3 contains 13 residues. Deletions cut 0 bases from V and 7 bases from J, with 6 bases between. The CDR3: CASSLSGSEKLFF. DNA for the CDR3: TGTGCCAGCAGTTTATCAGGAAGTGAAAAACTGTTTTTT. Full variable domain (outside the CDR3, taken from reference TRBV27 and TRBJ1-4): EAQVTQNPRYLITVTGKKLTVTCSQNMNHEYMSWYRQDPGLGLRQIYYSMNVEVTDKGDVPEGYKVSRKEKRNFPLILESPSPNQTSLYFCASSLSGSEKLFFGSGTQLSVL.

A few counts support this clonotype. The V call is TRBV7-2, the J call TRBJ1-2; TRBD1 matches at 11 bases. The CDR3 totals 14 residues. V shed 4 bases, J shed 3 bases, and the junction held 1 base outside the gene matches. CDR1 and CDR2 (germline): SGHTA, FQGNSA. CDR3 nucleotides: TGTGCCAGCAGCTGGACAGGGGGCGACTATGGCTACACCTTC. Translating it yields CASSWTGGDYGYTF. The variable domain in full, with the rest retrieved from reference TRBV7-2 and TRBJ1-2, is GAGVSQSPSNKVTEKGKDVELRCDPISGHTALYWYRQSLGQGLEFLIYFQGNSAPDKSGLPSDRFSAERTGGSVSTLTIQRTQQEDSAVYLCASSWTGGDYGYTFGSGTRLTVV.